Listed here is a single T cell receptor (beta chain). This record belongs to a study of blood T cell repertoires in COVID-19. Study background: Samples came from the United States, Italy and Spain, spanning acute and convalescent COVID-19.

Trimming stripped 3 bases from V and 1 base from J, with 6 bases between. This CDR3 is 13 amino acids long. Germline V CDR1 and CDR2: SGHTA, FQGTGA. All enrollees were roughly 18 to 95 years old and from 20 to 30 US areas. Study processing details: How many nucleated cells were present was estimated from reference gene primer amplification. Generated by immunoSEQ multiplex PCR, the TCRdb table keeps only in-frame clones and is missing some. V, J and clone size derive from that table, while D and trimming were established from the DNA sequence. The profile covers around 170,000 clones, with around 84% appearing a single time and about 8% taken by the ten largest.

Sequencing was done on a sample of PBMCs or T cells enriched from blood (not recorded which). V gene TRBV7-3 combines with J gene TRBJ1-1; unclear D gene. The origin of this receptor is a woman in her fifties or sixties who had recovered from COVID-19. The CDR3: CASSLAENTEAFF. CDR3 in DNA: TGTGCCAGCAGCTTGGCAGAGAACACTGAAGCTTTCTTT. Combining the CDR3 with reference TRBV7-3 and TRBJ1-1 gives the whole variable domain GAGVSQTPSNKVTEKGKYVELRCDPISGHTALYWYRQSLGQGPEFLIYFQGTGAADDSGLPNDRFFAVRPEGSVSTLKIQRTERGDSAVYLCASSLAENTEAFFGQGTRLTVV.